These 31 T cell receptor beta chains were all obtained from the same sample, sequenced in a study of CD8 T cells in Susac syndrome. Reverse transcription of about 0.5 to 1 ug RNA was carried out with random hexamers. One entry per CDR3 protein, called by TCRdb with MiXCR from the immunoSEQ multiplex PCR reads. The profile shows about 190,000 distinct CDR3 sequences, 95% of them singletons. Sequencing was performed on CD8+ T cells from PBMCs. The receptors originated from a human donor with Susac syndrome.

This chain connects TRBV18 to TRBJ1-1; a weak D match, TRBD1 (6 bases). The CDR3 contains 13 residues. The V end was cut by 7 bases, the J end by 1 base, with 10 bases between. The germline V gene has CDR1 KGHSH and CDR2 LQKENI. CDR3 amino acids: CASFPGQNTEAFF. The CDR3 region has the DNA TGTGCCAGCTTCCCGGGACAGAACACTGAAGCTTTCTTT.

J is TRBJ2-4 and V is TRBV18, with a tentative D call TRBD2 (6 bases). V was shortened by 3 bases and J by 15 bases, with 18 bases between the two germline ends. The CDR3 is 13 residues long. CDR1 is KGHSH and CDR2 is LQKENI in the germline V gene. The CDR3 DNA sequence: TGTGCCAGCTCACCCACCGGCGGGACCGGGGGGTACTTC. As protein: CASSPTGGTGGYF.

The chain has TRBV2 and TRBJ2-5; 7 nucleotides agree with TRBD2. Trimming removed 6 bases from V and 1 base from J; junction bases left unmatched: 8. CDR1 is SNHLY and CDR2 is FYNNEI in the germline V gene. The CDR3 length is 15 residues. The CDR3 sequence is CASSVPPGGQETQYF. CDR3 bases: TGTGCCAGCAGCGTTCCCCCGGGGGGCCAAGAGACCCAGTACTTC. Supplemented by reference TRBV2 and TRBJ2-5, the full variable domain reads EPEVTQTPSHQVTQMGQEVILRCVPISNHLYFYWYRQILGQKVEFLVSFYNNEISEKSEIFDDQFSVERPDGSNFTLKIRSTKLEDSAMYFCASSVPPGGQETQYFGPGTRLLVL.

This sequence joins TRBV2 and TRBJ1-5, with D tentatively TRBD1 (5 bases). Germline CDR1 is SNHLY and CDR2 is FYNNEI. This CDR3 comprises 16 residues. Deletions cut 6 bases from V and 0 bases from J, with 15 bases between. The CDR3 bases are TGTGCCAGCAGGGGCGAGACAGATTATAGCAATCAGCCCCAGCATTTT. It is translated as CASRGETDYSNQPQHF. Supplemented by reference TRBV2 and TRBJ1-5, the full variable domain reads EPEVTQTPSHQVTQMGQEVILRCVPISNHLYFYWYRQILGQKVEFLVSFYNNEISEKSEIFDDQFSVERPDGSNFTLKIRSTKLEDSAMYFCASRGETDYSNQPQHFGDGTRLSIL.

This chain joins TRBV7-9 and TRBJ2-5, with TRBD1 matching 8 bases. The J segment lost 1 base and the V segment lost 6 bases, leaving 10 bases of the junction unmatched. The CDR3 sequence is 16 residues long. Germline CDR1 is SEHNR and CDR2 is FQNEAQ (reference sequence). The CDR3 coding sequence is TGTGCCAGCAGTTCCAGGGGGCTGGGGCCCCAAGAGACCCAGTACTTC. Translation gives CASSSRGLGPQETQYF.

The rearrangement links TRBV7-9 to TRBJ2-5; D is unclear. The V end was cut by 1 base, the J end by 3 bases, with 6 bases between. Germline V lookup: CDR1 SEHNR, CDR2 FQNEAQ (reference sequence). CDR3 length: 13 amino acids. The CDR3 here is CASSLDRKETQYF. The CDR3 coding sequence is TGTGCCAGCAGCTTAGACAGAAAAGAGACCCAGTACTTC.

The chain has TRBV7-9 and TRBJ1-1; D is unclear. V was trimmed by 1 base and J by 0 bases, leaving 12 bases between them. The germline CDR1 and CDR2 sequences are SEHNR and FQNEAQ (reference sequence). There are 16 residues in the CDR3. DNA for the CDR3: TGTGCCAGCAGCTTAGGGCAGGAATCTTTGAACACTGAAGCTTTCTTT. As protein: CASSLGQESLNTEAFF.

The chain employs TRBV6-1 and TRBJ1-2; TRBD1 might be the D (5 bases). Trimming cost V 10 bases and J 4 bases, with 10 bases left between them. Germline loops: CDR1 MNHNS, CDR2 SASEGT. The CDR3 runs 11 residues. CDR3 protein: CATNRFYGYTF. CDR3 nucleotide sequence: TGTGCCACCAACAGGTTCTATGGCTACACCTTC.

The chain has TRBV20-1 and TRBJ1-1; D is uncertain. Trimming removed 6 bases from V and 10 bases from J, with 21 bases in between. CDR1 and CDR2 from the germline V gene are DFQATT and SNEGSKA (reference sequence). This CDR3 region has 13 residues. CDR3 sequence: CSASPGEGPGAFF. The DNA of the CDR3 is TGCAGTGCGTCCCCTGGGGAGGGCCCTGGAGCTTTCTTT.

The gene calls are TRBV30 and TRBJ1-6, with D maybe TRBD1 (5 bases). V was shortened by 3 bases and J by 17 bases, with 17 bases between the two germline ends. This CDR3 is 12 amino acids long. Germline CDR1 reads GTSNPN; CDR2 reads SVGIG (reference sequence). The CDR3: CAWSHPGTGIHF. The CDR3 bases are TGTGCCTGGAGCCACCCCGGGACCGGTATCCACTTT.

This clonotype was detected once. DNA for the CDR3: TGCGCCAGCAGCTCCGTAGGGGAGACCCAGTACTTC. Translating it yields CASSSVGETQYF. The chain recombines TRBV5-1 with TRBJ2-5, with D uncertain. V was pared by 3 bases and J by 5 bases, with 8 bases between. CDR1 is SGHRS, CDR2 YFSETQ, per germline. This CDR3 comprises 12 residues.

A remark on this clonotype: The junction departs from the called germline gene at one end, perhaps through a read error. The V and J genes are TRBV4-1 and TRBJ2-1, with 9 nucleotides matching TRBD1. The CDR3 is 15 amino acids. CDR1 MGHRA and CDR2 YSYEKL come from the germline V gene. This chain's CDR3 is CASSQPGQGYDEQFF. Here the CDR3 DNA reads TGCGCCAGCAGCCAGCCGGGACAGGGCTACGATGAGCAGTTCTTC.

The chain has TRBV9 and TRBJ2-1; TRBD1 matches at 7 bases. CDR1 SGDLS and CDR2 YYNGEE come from the germline V gene. The ends lost 0 bases at V and 5 bases at J; junction bases unmatched: 2. The CDR3 is 14 residues long. CDR3: CASSVDGTDNEQFF. As DNA, the CDR3 is TGTGCCAGCAGCGTAGACGGGACAGACAATGAGCAGTTCTTC. The full variable domain, its missing parts supplied by reference TRBV9 and TRBJ2-1, is DSGVTQTPKHLITATGQRVTLRCSPRSGDLSVYWYQQSLDQGLQFLIQYYNGEERAKGNILERFSAQQFPDLHSELNLSSLELGDSALYFCASSVDGTDNEQFFGPGTRLTVL.

The chain combines TRBV12-3 or TRBV12-4 with TRBJ2-3; D is unclear. V lost 4 bases to trimming and J lost 3 bases, with 8 bases between them. This CDR3 spans 13 amino acids. The CDR3 sequence: CASSWVATDTQYF. CDR3 in DNA: TGTGCCAGCAGTTGGGTGGCGACAGATACGCAGTATTTT.

The chain employs TRBV19 and TRBJ2-7, with 7 positions matching TRBD1. This CDR3 comprises 15 residues. The junction had 9 bases not matched to a gene; V was cut back by 5 bases and J by 2 bases. Germline assignment: CDR1 LNHDA and CDR2 SQIVND (reference sequence). This CDR3 is CASSPTHGTAYEQYF. The CDR3 bases are TGTGCCAGTAGTCCTACACACGGGACAGCCTACGAGCAGTACTTC.

The genes are TRBV3-1 and TRBJ2-3; 7 bases align to TRBD2. CDR1 is LGHDT and CDR2 is YNNKEL in the germline V gene (reference sequence). This CDR3 comprises 14 residues. J lost 4 bases, V lost 2 bases, and 3 bases had no gene match. This CDR3 is CASSQSGTADTQYF. As DNA, the CDR3 is TGTGCCAGCAGCCAAAGCGGGACGGCAGATACGCAGTATTTT.

The chain uses TRBV12-3 or TRBV12-4 and TRBJ2-3; D perhaps matches TRBD2 (6 bases). With 7 bases removed from V and 1 base from J, the gap between germline ends came to 9 bases. The length of the CDR3 is 13 residues. The CDR3 region is CASMGEGTDTQYF. As DNA, the CDR3 is TGTGCCAGCATGGGGGAGGGCACAGATACGCAGTATTTT.

The V and J genes are TRBV27 and TRBJ2-6; unclear D gene. The length of the CDR3 is 16 residues. Deletions cut 2 bases from V and 2 bases from J, with 10 bases between. The germline gives CDR1 MNHEY, CDR2 SMNVEV (reference sequence). In nucleotides, the CDR3 is TGTGCCAGCAGTTTAGAGATGGGTACTGGGGCCAACGTCCTGACTTTC. Protein: CASSLEMGTGANVLTF.

The chain has TRBV2 and TRBJ2-5; 9 positions agree with TRBD1. V trimming: 8 bases; J trimming: 10 bases; junction bases outside the gene matches: 17. Germline-derived CDR1 and CDR2 are SNHLY and FYNNEI. This CDR3 has 15 residues. This chain's CDR3 is CASSEGTGPLRGQYF. CDR3 bases: TGTGCCAGCTCCGAAGGGACAGGGCCTTTGAGAGGCCAGTACTTC.

The chain uses TRBV5-1 and TRBJ2-3; D not certain. CDR3 length equals 14 residues. Germline CDR1 is SGHRS and CDR2 is YFSETQ. Trimming stripped 4 bases from V and 0 bases from J, with 9 bases between. CDR3 bases: TGCGCCAGCAGCACCTACACAAGCACAGATACGCAGTATTTT. Its protein is CASSTYTSTDTQYF.

This chain links TRBV4-1 with TRBJ2-3; 12 nucleotides match TRBD2. The CDR3 spans 18 residues. The germline CDR1 and CDR2 sequences are MGHRA and YSYEKL. With 1 base clipped from V and 3 bases from J, the junction kept 8 bases outside the gene matches. The CDR3 loop reads CASSQVAPTSGGTDTQYF. DNA of the CDR3: TGCGCCAGCAGCCAAGTAGCCCCGACTAGCGGGGGAACAGATACGCAGTATTTT.

The chain links TRBV20-1 to TRBJ1-2; 7 bases line up with TRBD1. The germline V gene encodes CDR1 DFQATT and CDR2 SNEGSKA (reference sequence). The length of the CDR3 is 14 residues. V lost 6 bases and J lost 0; bases outside the gene matches: 7. CDR3 sequence (DNA): TGCAGTGCCGAGGACAGGCCACCTAACTATGGCTACACCTTC. Its protein is CSAEDRPPNYGYTF.

This chain uses TRBV12-3 or TRBV12-4 with TRBJ2-7, with TRBD1 identical over 7 bases. Trimming at V came to 6 bases and at J to 2 bases, leaving 13 bases not matched to a gene. CDR3 length: 16 amino acids. CDR3 nucleotide sequence: TGTGCCAGCAGCCCCTCATCCGGGACAGACACCTACGAGCAGTACTTC. It encodes CASSPSSGTDTYEQYF.

The V call is TRBV28, the J call TRBJ2-7; unclear D gene. The CDR3 consists of 12 residues. Germline loops: CDR1 MDHEN, CDR2 SYDVKM. V gave up 7 bases and J gave up 3 bases, with 10 bases separating them. CDR3 nucleotide sequence: TGTGCCAGCAACGCGGACGGCTACGAGCAGTACTTC. It yields the protein CASNADGYEQYF.

This sequence joins TRBV2 and TRBJ1-5; 7 bases line up with TRBD1. The CDR3 runs 14 residues. Trimming at V came to 6 bases and at J to 1 base, leaving 3 bases not matched to a gene. Germline CDR1 and CDR2: SNHLY and FYNNEI. The CDR3 nucleotides are TGTGCCAGCAGGGGGGACAGCAGCAATCAGCCCCAGCATTTT. Its protein product is CASRGDSSNQPQHF.

Only a few counts were recorded for this clonotype. The rearrangement links TRBV4-1 to TRBJ2-7; D is possibly TRBD2 (6 bases). V shed 1 base and J shed 5 bases, with 15 bases lying between them. The length of the CDR3 is 15 residues. Germline CDR1 is MGHRA and CDR2 is YSYEKL. CDR3 region: CASSQVGGGRDEQYF. The DNA for the CDR3 is TGCGCCAGCAGCCAAGTCGGGGGAGGTCGCGACGAGCAGTACTTC.

This chain connects TRBV9 to TRBJ2-7, with D hard to call. The CDR3 is 14 residues long. V was clipped by 0 bases and J by 3 bases, with 10 bases between them. CDR1 is SGDLS, CDR2 YYNGEE, per germline. CDR3 sequence: CASSVVRRYYEQYF. Written as DNA, the CDR3 is TGTGCCAGCAGCGTAGTTAGACGGTACTACGAGCAGTACTTC.

V is TRBV11-2 and J is TRBJ2-1; 8 bases are shared with TRBD2. V shed 8 bases and J 3 bases; nucleotides not matched to a gene: 3. The CDR3 is made up of 13 amino acids. The germline CDR1 and CDR2 sequences are SGHAT and FQNNGV. In DNA, the CDR3 is TGTGCCAGCGGGCTAGCGGGCTACAATGAGCAGTTCTTC. Amino acid sequence: CASGLAGYNEQFF.

The chain couples TRBV7-8 to TRBJ2-1; D might be TRBD2 (6 bases). CDR3 length equals 14 residues. CDR1 and CDR2 (germline): SGHVS, FQNEAQ. The CDR3 sequence: CASGRGYPYNEQFF. The DNA for the CDR3 is TGTGCTTCTGGGCGGGGTTACCCTTACAATGAGCAGTTCTTC.

This rearrangement joins TRBV30 to TRBJ2-7; TRBD1 is a possible D gene (5 bases). The CDR3 runs to 12 residues. Trimming took off 7 bases at V and 2 bases at J, with 12 bases between the two ends. Germline-derived CDR1 and CDR2 are GTSNPN and SVGIG (reference sequence). Here the CDR3 reads CASQDPPYEQYF. CDR3 nucleotides: TGTGCCTCACAGGACCCCCCCTACGAGCAGTACTTC.

V and J are TRBV7-8 and TRBJ2-3; D is unclear. This CDR3 comprises 15 residues. The V end lost 2 bases, the J end lost 2 bases, and 11 bases lay between the germline ends. Germline V CDR1 and CDR2: SGHVS, FQNEAQ. The DNA for the CDR3 is TGTGCCAGCAGCTTACGAGGATTCTACACAGATACGCAGTATTTT. This codes for CASSLRGFYTDTQYF.